This T cell receptor (beta chain) was documented in a study of T-cell reconstitution after alpha-beta-depleted transplantation in children. This clonotype was seen ten or more times. CDR1 is MNHNS, CDR2 SASEGT, per germline. Trimming cost V 8 bases and J 3 bases, with 17 bases left between them. The CDR3 runs 14 residues. The authors prepared the TCRbeta library with unique molecular identifiers. TCRdb reprocessed the PCR reads via MiXCR and lists one record per CDR3 protein. The table lists 190,000 or so distinct CDR3 sequences, 6% to 7% of them singletons. The rearrangement joins TRBV6-1 to TRBJ2-7; maybe TRBD1 (5 bases). The TCR sequence derives from a human donor who donated a stem cell graft to a child with Wiskott-Aldrich syndrome. Specimen: PBMCs from the stem cell graft donor, collected from the stem cell graft. The CDR3: CASSGRVRGYEQYF. DNA for the CDR3: TGTGCCAGCTCTGGCAGGGTGCGAGGCTACGAGCAGTACTTC.